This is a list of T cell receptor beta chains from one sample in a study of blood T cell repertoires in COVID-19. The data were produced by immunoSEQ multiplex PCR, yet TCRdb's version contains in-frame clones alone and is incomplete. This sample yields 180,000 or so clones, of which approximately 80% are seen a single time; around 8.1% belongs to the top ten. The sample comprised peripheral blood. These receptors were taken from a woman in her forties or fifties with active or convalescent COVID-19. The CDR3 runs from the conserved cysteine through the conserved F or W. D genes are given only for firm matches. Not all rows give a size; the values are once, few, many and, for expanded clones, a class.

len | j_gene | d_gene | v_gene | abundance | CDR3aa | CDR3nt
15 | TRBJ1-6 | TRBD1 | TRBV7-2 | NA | CASSTDRAHNSPLHF | TGTGCCAGCAGCACGGACAGGGCCCATAATTCACCCCTCCACTTT
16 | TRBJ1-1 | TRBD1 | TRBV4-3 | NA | CASSQNGQGARGEAFF | TGCGCCAGCAGCCAAAACGGACAGGGGGCGCGGGGTGAAGCTTTCTTT
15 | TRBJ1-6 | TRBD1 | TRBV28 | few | CASRTGQGDNSPLHF | TGTGCCAGCAGGACAGGACAGGGGGACAATTCACCCCTCCACTTT
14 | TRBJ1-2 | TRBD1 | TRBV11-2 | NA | CASRGTGTAYGYTF | TGTGCCAGCAGAGGGACCGGGACAGCCTATGGCTACACCTTC
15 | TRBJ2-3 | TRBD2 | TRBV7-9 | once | CASKKTAGDTDTQYF | TGTGCCAGCAAGAAGACGGCGGGGGACACAGATACGCAGTATTTT
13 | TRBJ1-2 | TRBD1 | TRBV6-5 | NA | CASSLQGNYGYTF | TGTGCCAGCAGCTTACAGGGGAACTATGGCTACACCTTC
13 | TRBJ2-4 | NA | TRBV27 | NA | CASSLDRGNIQYF | TGTGCCAGCAGTTTAGATCGGGGAAACATTCAGTACTTC
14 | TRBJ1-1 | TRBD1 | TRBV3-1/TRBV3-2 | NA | CASSQARRGDEAFF | TGTGCCAGCAGCCAAGCCCGCAGGGGGGATGAAGCTTTCTTT
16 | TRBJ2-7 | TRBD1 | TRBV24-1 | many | CATSDSRTGGGGEQYF | TGTGCCACCAGTGATTCACGGACAGGGGGCGGAGGGGAGCAGTACTTC
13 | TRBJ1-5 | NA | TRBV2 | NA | CASKKDIRQPQHF | TGTGCCAGCAAGAAGGACATAAGGCAGCCCCAGCATTTT
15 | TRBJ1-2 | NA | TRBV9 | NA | CASSPQSGNVYGYTF | TGTGCCAGCAGCCCACAGTCAGGGAACGTCTATGGCTACACCTTC
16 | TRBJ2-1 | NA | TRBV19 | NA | CASSIGGGVSYNEQFF | TGTGCCAGTAGTATCGGCGGCGGGGTGAGCTACAATGAGCAGTTCTTC
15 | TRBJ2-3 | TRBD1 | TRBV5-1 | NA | CASSSRDRDLDTQYF | TGCGCCAGCAGCTCCCGGGACAGGGACCTAGATACGCAGTATTTT
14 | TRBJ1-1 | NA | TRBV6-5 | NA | CAGRTGGRHTEAFF | TGTGCCGGACGGACGGGGGGACGGCACACTGAAGCTTTCTTT
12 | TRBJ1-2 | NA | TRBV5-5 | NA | CASSLDHIGYTF | TGTGCCAGCAGCTTGGATCACATAGGCTACACCTTC
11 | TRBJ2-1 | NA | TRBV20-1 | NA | CSAPAAGEQFF | TGCAGTGCGCCGGCTGCGGGGGAGCAGTTCTTC
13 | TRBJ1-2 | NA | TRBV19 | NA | CASSPETNYGYTF | TGTGCCAGTAGTCCGGAGACTAACTATGGCTACACCTTC
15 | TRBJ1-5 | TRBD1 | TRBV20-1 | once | CSASSGGAGNQPQHF | TGCAGTGCTAGTTCAGGGGGCGCCGGCAATCAGCCCCAGCATTTT
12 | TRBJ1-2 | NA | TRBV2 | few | CASSAQEYGYTF | TGTGCCAGCAGTGCACAGGAGTATGGCTACACCTTC
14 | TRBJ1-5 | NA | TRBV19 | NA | CASSGAANNQPQHF | TGTGCCAGTAGTGGGGCCGCAAACAATCAGCCCCAGCATTTT
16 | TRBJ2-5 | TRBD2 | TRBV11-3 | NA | CASSLGRREEGETQYF | TGTGCCAGCAGCTTAGGTCGACGGGAGGAAGGAGAGACCCAGTACTTC
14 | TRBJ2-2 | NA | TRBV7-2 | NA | CASSLGLTTGELFF | TGTGCCAGCAGCTTAGGACTGACCACCGGGGAGCTGTTTTTT
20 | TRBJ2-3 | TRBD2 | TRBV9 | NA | CASSAGLAGRGGTSTDTQYF | TGTGCCAGCAGCGCCGGACTAGCGGGTCGAGGGGGTACTAGCACAGATACGCAGTATTTT
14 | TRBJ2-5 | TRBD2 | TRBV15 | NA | CATSSGLAGETQYF | TGTGCCACCAGCAGTGGACTAGCCGGAGAGACCCAGTACTTC
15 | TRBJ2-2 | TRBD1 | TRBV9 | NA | CASSVGQGDTGELFF | TGTGCCAGCAGCGTAGGACAGGGGGACACCGGGGAGCTGTTTTTT
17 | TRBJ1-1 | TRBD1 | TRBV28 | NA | CASSSFGQGPSNTEAFF | TGTGCCAGCAGCTCATTTGGACAGGGGCCATCGAACACTGAAGCTTTCTTT
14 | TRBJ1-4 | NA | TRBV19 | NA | CASSIQGLNEKLFF | TGTGCCAGTAGTATACAGGGCCTTAATGAAAAACTGTTTTTT
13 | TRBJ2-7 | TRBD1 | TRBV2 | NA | CASSVDRPGEQYF | TGTGCCAGCAGTGTGGACAGGCCGGGGGAGCAGTACTTC
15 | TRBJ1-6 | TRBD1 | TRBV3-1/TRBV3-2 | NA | CASSQVGQGNSPLHF | TGTGCCAGCAGCCAAGTTGGACAGGGGAATTCACCCCTCCACTTT
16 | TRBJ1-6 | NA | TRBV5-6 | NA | CASSLGGPLSNSPLHF | TGTGCCAGCAGCTTGGGGGGGCCCCTAAGTAATTCACCCCTCCACTTT
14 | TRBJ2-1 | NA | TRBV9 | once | CASSVGGGFDEQFF | TGTGCCAGCAGCGTAGGAGGTGGGTTCGATGAGCAGTTCTTC
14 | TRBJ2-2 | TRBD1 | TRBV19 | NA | CASERQGNTGELFF | TGTGCCAGCGAGAGACAGGGAAACACCGGGGAGCTGTTTTTT